These 15 T cell receptor beta chains came from one sample sequenced in a study of blood T cell repertoires in COVID-19. Only in-frame clones appear in the TCRdb table, and some are missing; sequencing was by immunoSEQ multiplex PCR. Altogether 150,000 to 200,000 clones are present, over 75% being singletons, with the ten largest covering around 2.8%. Sequencing was done on a sample of peripheral blood. These receptors came from a woman aged 80 or over with active or convalescent COVID-19.

The J gene is TRBJ1-5, the V gene TRBV6-5, with 10 bases lining up with TRBD1. This CDR3 is 13 amino acids long. Germline V gene sequence: CDR1 MNHEY, CDR2 SVGAGI. The V gene end was trimmed by 6 bases and the J gene end by 5 bases; junction bases not matched to a gene: 1. The CDR3 spells CASRDRGHQPQHF. CDR3 in DNA: TGTGCCAGCAGAGACAGGGGGCATCAGCCCCAGCATTTT.

Only a few counts were recorded for this clone. J is TRBJ2-5 and V is TRBV9, with D possibly matching TRBD2 (7 bases). Deletions cut 0 bases from V and 5 bases from J, with 17 bases between. Germline loops: CDR1 SGDLS, CDR2 YYNGEE. There are 16 residues in the CDR3. CDR3 sequence: CASSVAASGGGETQYF. The DNA of the CDR3 is TGTGCCAGCAGCGTAGCGGCTAGCGGAGGGGGGGAGACCCAGTACTTC.

This sequence joins TRBV27 and TRBJ2-1, with a tentative D call TRBD2 (6 bases). The V end lost 3 bases, the J end lost 12 bases, and 12 bases lay between the germline ends. The CDR3 length is 12 residues. CDR1 and CDR2 (germline): MNHEY, SMNVEV (reference sequence). The CDR3 DNA is TGTGCCAGCAGTTTCCCGCGGGGTTCGCAGTTCTTC. Translation: CASSFPRGSQFF.

The chain couples TRBV19 to TRBJ2-2, with 7 bases matching TRBD1. CDR3 length: 15 amino acids. Germline V lookup: CDR1 LNHDA, CDR2 SQIVND (reference sequence). Losses at the gene ends were 7 bases for V and 1 base for J; bases not matched to a gene: 6. In DNA, the CDR3 is TGTGCCAGTAACCCCCGGACAGGGAACACCGGGGAGCTGTTTTTT. Its translation: CASNPRTGNTGELFF.

The chain recombines TRBV7-6 with TRBJ2-2; perhaps TRBD2 as D (5 bases). The CDR3 extends over 15 amino acids. V was cut by 3 bases and J by 6 bases, with 14 bases left in between. Germline CDR1 reads SGHVS; CDR2 reads FNYEAQ. CDR3 bases: TGTGCCAGCAGCTTGGGAGCCGGGCCCCCCGGGGAGCTGTTTTTT. Its translation is CASSLGAGPPGELFF.

The genes are TRBV7-3 and TRBJ2-3, with TRBD2 matching over 11 bases. V lost 5 bases, J lost 3 bases, and 13 bases stayed unmatched. Per germline, CDR1 SGHTA and CDR2 FQGTGA. There are 18 residues in the CDR3. The DNA for the CDR3 is TGTGCCAGCAGCGTTTTAAAGGAGACTAGCGGGATAACAGATACGCAGTATTTT. It yields the protein CASSVLKETSGITDTQYF.

The chain has TRBV5-4 and TRBJ2-7, with D tentatively TRBD2 (5 bases). The CDR3 loop spans 16 amino acids. V shed 0 bases and J shed 4 bases, with 17 bases lying between them. Germline V gene sequence: CDR1 SGHNT, CDR2 YYREEE (reference sequence). The CDR3 DNA follows: TGTGCCAGCAGCTTGGCCTCGGCTGACGGGGATTACGAGCAGTACTTC. It encodes CASSLASADGDYEQYF.

The chain joins TRBV2 to TRBJ1-4; 7 positions agree with TRBD1. This CDR3 contains 14 residues. The germline V gene has CDR1 SNHLY and CDR2 FYNNEI. J was trimmed by 8 bases and V by 6 bases; bases with no gene match: 9. The CDR3 is CASRAGGAREKLFF. CDR3 nucleotides: TGTGCCAGCAGGGCAGGGGGTGCTAGGGAAAAACTGTTTTTT.

The genes are TRBV7-2 and TRBJ1-5, with a weak D call TRBD1 (5 bases). This CDR3 comprises 13 residues. Germline values: CDR1 SGHTA, CDR2 FQGNSA. Trimming cost V 1 base and J 5 bases, with 6 bases left between them. CDR3 in DNA: TGTGCCAGCAGCTTAGAGGGGCATCAGCCCCAGCATTTT. Translated: CASSLEGHQPQHF.

This chain joins TRBV7-8 and TRBJ1-5; possible D gene TRBD1, 5 bases. Germline V gene data show CDR1 as SGHVS and CDR2 as FQNEAQ. The CDR3 has 14 residues. V was trimmed by 5 bases and J by 7 bases, leaving 15 bases between them. CDR3 region: CASSQTGLWQPQHF. The CDR3 DNA sequence: TGTGCCAGCAGCCAAACAGGCTTGTGGCAGCCCCAGCATTTT.

This clone has only one observation. The chain couples TRBV6-6 to TRBJ2-5; 8 positions match TRBD1. The CDR3 is 15 amino acids. V was pared by 5 bases and J by 5 bases, with 10 bases of the junction left unmatched. Germline CDR1 and CDR2: MNHNY and SVGAGI (reference sequence). The CDR3: CASSPTRTGSETQYF. CDR3 in DNA: TGTGCCAGCAGTCCTACTCGGACAGGGAGTGAGACCCAGTACTTC.

The chain recombines TRBV12-3 or TRBV12-4 with TRBJ1-5; D is uncertain. There are 13 residues in the CDR3. V shed 5 bases and J shed 1 base, with 6 bases lying between them. CDR3 sequence (DNA): TGTGCCAGCAGTCCGGGGAGCAATCAGCCCCAGCATTTT. Encoded protein: CASSPGSNQPQHF.

This chain connects TRBV4-2 to TRBJ2-4; no clear D gene. Trimming shortened V by 4 bases and J by 1 base, and 11 bases separated the two germline ends. The length of the CDR3 is 15 residues. Looked up from germline, CDR1 is LGHNA and CDR2 is YNFKEQ. This CDR3 is CASSLSRSAKNIQYF. The CDR3 nucleotides are TGTGCCAGCAGCCTTTCCCGTTCGGCCAAAAACATTCAGTACTTC.

The chain employs TRBV5-6 and TRBJ1-3, with D uncertain. With 4 bases removed from V and 0 bases from J, the gap between germline ends came to 11 bases. The germline V gene has CDR1 SGHDT and CDR2 YYEEEE. The length of the CDR3 is 15 residues. CDR3 protein: CASSPGTGSGNTIYF. In DNA, the CDR3 is TGTGCCAGCAGCCCTGGTACGGGCTCTGGAAACACCATATATTTT.

V is TRBV6-1 and J is TRBJ2-7; a weak D match, TRBD1 (5 bases). This CDR3 comprises 15 residues. In germline, CDR1 is MNHNS, CDR2 SASEGT. V lost 0 bases, J lost 3 bases, and 12 bases lay in between. As DNA, the CDR3 is TGTGCCAGCAGTGAAGCTGCCAGGGATCTCTACGAGCAGTACTTC. Translating gives CASSEAARDLYEQYF.